This T cell receptor beta chain was captured by sequencing in a study of OX40 agonist ivuxolimab in advanced cancers. The count of this clone is one. Only in-frame clones appear in the TCRdb table, and some are missing; sequencing was by immunoSEQ multiplex PCR. The repertoire consists of under 60,000 clones, with approximately 90% occurring once and the leading ten covering about 5%. This CDR3 contains 14 residues. Germline lookup yields CDR1 LNHDA and CDR2 SQIVND (reference sequence). V dropped 5 bases and J dropped 3 bases, with 13 bases sitting between them. V usage is TRBV19 and J usage is TRBJ1-2, with a possible D match to TRBD1 (5 bases). This TCR was recovered from an adult with an advanced solid tumor such as melanoma, head and neck, liver or kidney cancer. Sequenced material: CD4+ or CD8+ T cells sorted from blood, taken in a trial of the OX40 agonist ivuxolimab. The CDR3 DNA reads TGTGCCAGTAGTGAGAGGGGAAAATACTATGGCTACACCTTC. It yields the protein CASSERGKYYGYTF.